One T cell receptor (beta chain) is described in this entry. What it binds is unknown. The unexposed donors gave CD4+ T cells in about 2011-2019, prior to COVID-19. After roughly ten days of culture, CD4+ T cells were isolated. Cultures held roughly 2 million PBMCs per well with 8.5 to 10 IU/ml IL-2. The entry originates in a study of CD4 T cells in relation to SARS-CoV-2 and coronaviruses. The CDR3 spans 11 residues. Germline V CDR1 and CDR2: GTSNPN, SVGIG (reference sequence). The V end lost 0 bases, the J end lost 4 bases, and 3 bases lay between the germline ends. Study outcomes and limitations: In roughly 60% of donors, memory CD4+ clonotypes crossrecognized SARS-CoV-2 and at least one common cold coronavirus spike.

The protocol was immunoSEQ multiplex PCR, while the TCRdb copy is restricted to in-frame clones and leaves out a portion. The sample lists almost 20,000 clones, about 86% occurring once. Sequencing was performed on CD4+ T cells from PBMCs, cultured in vitro. The chain recombines TRBV30 with TRBJ1-2, with D unresolved. The clonotype originates from a human donor in good health. In nucleotides, the CDR3 is TGTGCCTGGAGTGTACGCTATGGCTACACCTTC. Translation: CAWSVRYGYTF.